The T cell receptor (beta chain) described here comes from a study of cytomegalovirus exposure and HLA in healthy donors. 60 Vbeta and 13 Jbeta primers were used in PCR. Clones were sequenced by immunoSEQ multiplex PCR, and TCRdb holds only the in-frame ones, with some missing. The table has 150,000 to 200,000 clones, 79% seen once. This CDR3 is 14 amino acids long. Germline assignment: CDR1 SGHTA and CDR2 FQGNSA. Between the trimmed V and J ends, which lost 1 base and 3 bases, there was a span of 9 bases. In the case of this clone: What it recognizes is unknown.

Study-wide results and limits: Excluded were some V segments that proved indistinguishable, including TRBV6-2 and TRBV6-3. Segments of the TCR beta V type were, in most cases, productive about 87% or about 30% of the time in an earlier analysis. The authors later linked a missense DCLRE1C variant to TCR beta V- and J-gene trimming.

The clonotype comes from a woman in her 40s in good health and CMV-seronegative. J is TRBJ2-5 and V is TRBV7-2, with D possibly TRBD1 on 5 matching bases. What was sequenced was PBMCs. The DNA of the CDR3 is TGTGCCAGCAGCTTAGTTCAGGGTGAAGAGACCCAGTACTTC. Protein sequence: CASSLVQGEETQYF.